This passage covers 5 T cell receptor beta chains from one sample sequenced in a study of T cell repertoires in cytomegalovirus infection (dated by TCRdb to the late 2010s). The instrument given in TCRdb is Illumina HiSeq 1500. The public sequencing data were trimmed at Q25 with fastp and processed into clonotypes with MiXCR by TCRdb, which kept only in-frame beta chains. Under each unique CDR3 protein, matching rows form one entry showing the most common genes and DNA. The sample table lists hundreds of thousands of distinct CDR3 sequences, 17% of them with a count of one. The ten largest clones take up 12% of the sample. Sequencing was done on a sample of PBMCs. These receptors all stem from a human donor in good health (CMV status not recorded). Some clones in this sample may be carry-over from other donors' samples.

This clonotype occurred many times. This chain links TRBV7-2 with TRBJ1-6; D might be TRBD1 (5 bases). The length of the CDR3 is 17 residues. Germline V lookup: CDR1 SGHTA, CDR2 FQGNSA. V was shortened by 1 base and J by 0 bases, with 10 bases between the two germline ends. This CDR3 reads CASSLGQGSSYNSPLHF. In nucleotides, the CDR3 is TGTGCCAGCAGCTTAGGCCAGGGAAGCTCCTATAATTCACCCCTCCACTTT.

This clonotype came up a few times. The rearrangement links TRBV20-1 to TRBJ2-7; 15 bases agree with TRBD2. The CDR3 has 17 amino acids. Germline V gene sequence: CDR1 DFQATT, CDR2 SNEGSKA (reference sequence). J was trimmed by 1 base and V by 3 bases; bases with no gene match: 7. Here the CDR3 reads CSASAGTSGGRSYEQYF. CDR3 DNA sequence: TGCAGTGCTAGTGCCGGGACTAGCGGGGGGCGGTCCTACGAGCAGTACTTC.

This clonotype was observed many times. This chain links TRBV7-2 with TRBJ1-5; D ambiguous. This CDR3 spans 12 amino acids. V was trimmed by 1 base and J by 11 bases, leaving 9 bases between them. Per the germline V gene, CDR1 is SGHTA and CDR2 is FQGNSA. The CDR3, as DNA: TGTGCCAGCAGCTTAGACCAGATCTCCCAGCATTTT. Amino acid sequence: CASSLDQISQHF.

The chain links TRBV20-1 to TRBJ1-2; no clear D gene. Trimming left V 4 bases short and J 0 bases short, with 12 bases between. The CDR3 is made up of 14 amino acids. From germline, CDR1 is DFQATT and CDR2 SNEGSKA (reference sequence). CDR3 sequence (DNA): TGCAGTGCTACGAGGGATCCCGCTAACTATGGCTACACCTTC. This translates into CSATRDPANYGYTF.

This clonotype was recorded many times. The chain combines TRBV23-1 with TRBJ1-6, with D possibly being TRBD1 (6 bases). TRBV23-1 is an ORF, and what it does is uncertain. Trimming took off 1 base at V and 10 bases at J, with 14 bases between the two ends. The CDR3 consists of 15 residues. DNA for the CDR3: TGCGCCAGCAGTCAATTCCTGGACAGTGGGTCACCCCTCCACTTT. Its translation: CASSQFLDSGSPLHF.